This note documents a single TCR beta chain sequence. In the original analysis: Estimates of nucleated cell counts were drawn from the amplification of reference gene primers. TCRdb's copy holds only in-frame clones and misses some; the assay was immunoSEQ multiplex PCR. The DNA gave D and trimming, while V, J and clone size come from that table. Here the sample spans some 250,000 clones, roughly 84% being singletons. This specimen belongs to a study of blood T cell repertoires in COVID-19. Study-level background: COVID-19 samples, acute and convalescent, were from the United States, Italy and Spain. From T cells, B-cell-depleted T cells, or PBMCs came the material, which was cDNA or gDNA.

This CDR3 region has 14 residues. Germline values: CDR1 LNHDA, CDR2 SQIVND (reference sequence). The V end was cut by 5 bases, the J end by 1 base, with 11 bases between. This TCR derives from a man aged 50-60 years with active or convalescent COVID-19. V gene TRBV19 combines with J gene TRBJ1-1; possibly TRBD1 for D (5 bases). Sequenced material: peripheral blood. In nucleotides, the CDR3 is TGTGCCAGTAGTGTCGACAGAGAGAACACTGAAGCTTTCTTT. This translates into CASSVDRENTEAFF.